These T cell receptor beta chains were read from a single sample in a study of T cell responses to AZD1222 COVID-19 vaccine. Measured with immunoSEQ multiplex PCR; TCRdb has only the in-frame clones, and not every one. Here the sample spans approximately 90,000 clones, about 88% being singletons. Material: peripheral blood, obtained on day 0 of AZD1222 vaccination. The receptors come from an adult in good health. Each CDR3 is given without its conserved first and last residue. Expanded clones get a size class; other rows say once, few or many, or leave the size out.

clone size	V gene	CDR3 protein
.	TRBV19	ASSMDRGGETQY
once	TRBV14	ASSRDFYNSPLH
.	TRBV24-1	ATSDAGSRVVYEQY
.	TRBV27	ASSLRRNGELF
.	TRBV19	AGAGGNGYT
.	TRBV14	ASSHDRAHYGYT
.	TRBV5-1	ASSSGTAQETQY
.	TRBV5-4	ASSSGQNTEAF
once	TRBV3-1/TRBV3-2	ASSQEGGRSPLH
.	TRBV4-1	ASSQEGREGVF
.	TRBV4-1	ASSQLGGTSGGARGTDTQY
few	TRBV20-1	SASSRCCDPPSSNEQF
.	TRBV6-5	ASSYGMAGGTAF
.	TRBV10-2	ASSPGTVGYT
.	TRBV28	ASSFGTRTGELF
.	TRBV18	ASSPRNQGGNTEAF
once	TRBV19	ASSINSGFGYT
.	TRBV15	ATSRDLGGRYTEAF
.	TRBV18	ASSPVGTANSPLH
.	TRBV7-8	ASSRAGTGAPNYGYT
.	TRBV10-3	AIRSSYEQY
.	TRBV5-4	ASGREDVSYNEQF
.	TRBV7-3	ASSLSGVNTEAF